This TCR beta chain is from a study of T cells after yellow fever vaccination (dated by TCRdb to the late 2010s). As for the study more broadly: The SMART-Seq v4 Ultra Low Input RNA kit was used to prepare libraries from fractions with low cell numbers. Bulk TCR alpha and beta repertoires were sequenced longitudinally to track T-cell clones before and after primary and booster YFV17D yellow fever vaccination. Two healthy male donors made up the cohort, one aged 18 to 30 years and the other aged 30 to 40 years. Blood samples were taken at several timepoints before and after primary and secondary immunization, and bulk PBMC replicates and cell subsets were isolated. Study-level results and caveats: Because only a couple of donors were included in the study, the extent to which the findings can be generalized is limited. Computational filtering was needed because FACS-sorted repertoires could contain abundant contaminating clonotypes from the bulk population. A small share of clonotypes occurred in both CD4 and CD8 compartments, likely arising from convergent recombination. Most clones expanded after primary vaccination (almost 98% of CD4 and around 89% of CD8) were re-detected after the booster, suggesting that broad memory maintenance occurred. Compared with the primary T-cell response, the secondary T-cell response was weaker but faster, peaking on day 5 rather than day 15.

This clonotype was counted at least ten times. Its target antigen remains unknown. No much larger clonotype is one base removed from it; base qualities were not supplied. Taken with the paper, the label for treatment or condition translates to: live attenuated yellow fever vaccine strain. At each blood-draw timepoint, two biological replicates of bulk PBMCs were collected. A standard Ficoll-Paque protocol was used to isolate PBMCs from peripheral blood. TriZol was used to extract RNA from bulk PBMCs, CD4 and CD8 fractions, and dextramer-positive and dextramer-negative fractions. TCR cDNA was made using 5'RACE template switching, a step that added a universal primer site and unique molecular identifiers. Priming for cDNA synthesis came from both the TCR alpha and TCR beta constant segments. Libraries were amplified in two PCR steps, with sample barcodes and sequencing adapters added in the second step. Sequencing of libraries was performed on Illumina HiSeq 2500 (2x100 bp) or NovaSeq (2x150 bp). The study's processing was this. Demultiplexing of reads and collapsing into UMI consensus sequences were performed with MIGEC, and V(D)J alignment was carried out with MiXCR. Vaccine-responding clonotypes were identified with edgeR using replicate PBMC samples, with FDR below 0.01 and a log2 fold change above 5 up to day 15 being required. Bulk clonotypes were assigned CD4 or CD8 identity according to which sequenced CD4 or CD8 repertoire held them at higher abundance. TCRdb trimmed the raw reads at Q25, called clones with MiXCR and kept productive beta chains. Each record represents a unique CDR3 protein, reported with the most common genes and DNA among its rows. It is TCRdb's table, rather than the study itself, that gives the V and J calls and clone size. Within this sample are approximately 580,000 distinct CDR3 sequences, with around a sixth of them counted one time only. The leading ten clones occupy 15% to 20% of the sample.

V gives up 5 bases and J gives up 2 bases, and the segment between their germline ends measures 17 bases. The CDR3, from cysteine to phenylalanine, totals 16 residues. This entry keeps only the CDR3 DNA: 48 bases, framed from base 1. The receptor's source is a man younger than 30 who received the YFV17D yellow fever vaccine. The sequenced sample was PBMCs, obtained less than 6 days after the first yellow fever vaccination. In this chain, TRBV12-3 or TRBV12-4 is recombined with TRBJ2-3, with TRBD2 as a weak D call on 5 bases. The DNA sequence is TGTGCCAGCAGTCCCCCCCAGGACTCCTCCACAGATACGCAGTATTTT. This gives the protein CASSPPQDSSTDTQYF.